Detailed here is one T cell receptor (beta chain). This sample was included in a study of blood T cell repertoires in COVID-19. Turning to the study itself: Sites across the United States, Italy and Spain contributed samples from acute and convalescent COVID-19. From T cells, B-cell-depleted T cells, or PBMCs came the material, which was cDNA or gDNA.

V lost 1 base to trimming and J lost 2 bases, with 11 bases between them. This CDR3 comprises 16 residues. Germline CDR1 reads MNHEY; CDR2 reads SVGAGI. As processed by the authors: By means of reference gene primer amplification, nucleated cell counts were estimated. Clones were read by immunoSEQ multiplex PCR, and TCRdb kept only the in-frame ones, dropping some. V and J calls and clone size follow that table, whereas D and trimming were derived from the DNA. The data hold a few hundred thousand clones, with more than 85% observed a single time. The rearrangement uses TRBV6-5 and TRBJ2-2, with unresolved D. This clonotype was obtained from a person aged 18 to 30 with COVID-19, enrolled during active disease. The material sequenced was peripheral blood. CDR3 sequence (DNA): TGTGCCAGCAGTTACTTTGAACTTCCAAACACCGGGGAGCTGTTTTTT. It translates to CASSYFELPNTGELFF.